The present T cell receptor (beta chain) was sequenced within a study of cytomegalovirus exposure and HLA in healthy donors (dated by TCRdb to between 2016 and 2019). About the investigation overall: An earlier analysis of approximately 640 of the donors reported about 250 Gb of sequence data and 117 million unique TCR beta sequences from about 200 million T cells. An early release covering approximately 600 HLA-typed donors comprised 250 to 350 gigabases of sequencing data and roughly 85 million unique TCR sequences. The genetic ancestry cluster associated with self-reported Caucasian donors included over 80% of the roughly 380 genotyped donors. The study was designed to test whether signatures of past pathogen exposure could be identified by cataloging public T cell receptors. The study used immunosequencing to profile the T cell repertoires of about 670 subjects and linked those repertoires to cytomegalovirus serostatus. Along with the approximately 700-subject first cohort, a separate validation cohort of around 120 different subjects was used. The study combined high-throughput TCR immunosequencing, statistical association of individual TCRs with disease status, and machine learning to predict cytomegalovirus infection status. A later analysis re-analyzed previously published TCR beta repertoires from 600 to 850 donors and added high-resolution HLA genotyping to study TCR occurrence patterns. Rather than drawing on any new phenotypic data, the later analysis identified candidate immune exposures from TCR beta sequences and the way those sequences occurred across donors. In an earlier analysis of over 550 of the donors, high-throughput TCR beta sequencing was used to judge whether each TCR beta V gene segment behaved as functional or pseudogenic. Donor age, sex, ethnicity and CMV serostatus were compiled alongside the repertoire data. In a later genetic analysis, genome-wide SNP genotypes for about three fifths of the 666 donors were used, and that subset was treated as a discovery cohort. Every discovery cohort repertoire had been produced on one sequencing platform. Both class I and class II loci were covered by HLA typing, at four-digit resolution. The number of donors typed differed by locus, with 629-630 for A, B, C, DRB1 and DQB1, roughly 520 for DQA1, 600 to 610 for DPA1, and 400 to 490 for DPB1. Because of strong linkage in the cohort, five DR-DQ haplotypes were treated as single units for association and clustering. Among about 410 genotyped donors of the cohort, an average of around 250,000 unique TCR beta nucleotide sequences was sequenced per donor, of which about 18% were non-productive.

CDR3 length: 16 amino acids, cysteine to phenylalanine. CDR3 DNA only is kept here, 48 bases in frame from base 1. CDR1 and CDR2, looked up from the germline V gene, are SGDLS and YYNGEE. A distance of 18 bases separates the germline ends of V and J, which lose 4 bases and 7 bases respectively. The cohort comprised fewer than 700 healthy bone marrow donors. At the time of sampling, every cohort member was nominally healthy, though immune exposures that went unrecorded were likely present. The donor was CMV seronegative and was included in the group of a few hundred seronegative cohort members. Each donor provided a peripheral blood sample, and peripheral blood mononuclear cells were used for TCR beta sequencing. Genomic DNA extraction from the blood cell samples was performed with the Qiagen DNeasy Blood Extraction Kit. Notes on this clone: No antigen is known for it. No qualities accompany the bases; no much larger clone lies one base away.

The library relied on the immunoSEQ multiplex PCR assay. For the multiplex PCR, a mixture combining 60 forward primers for TCR Vbeta segments and 13 reverse primers for TCR Jbeta segments was used. The CDR3 region of rearranged TCR beta genes was amplified from genomic DNA with a multiplex PCR assay. The amplified TCR beta libraries were sequenced on the Illumina HiSeq System as 87-base-pair reads. In the source study's methods: Across the roughly 700 repertoires, a later analysis counted around 80 million unique TCR beta chains, about 10 million of which were shared by at least two donors. Raw reads were error-corrected and collapsed into unique sequences by a nearest-neighbor algorithm in which closely related sequences were merged to remove PCR and sequencing errors. To assign V, D and J gene segments, CDR3 sequences were aligned to IMGT reference sequences. For a sequence to be retained, a match of at least six nucleotides to both a V gene segment and a J gene segment was required. A rearrangement counted as productive if the CDR3 had no stop codons and remained in frame with V and J, and every other rearrangement counted as non-productive. Following IMGT convention, CDR3 was defined as the stretch from the second conserved V-encoded cysteine up to the conserved J-encoded phenylalanine. The earlier analysis of some 600 of the donors excluded sequences that lacked an unambiguous match to a single V gene segment. In an earlier analysis of more than 500 of the donors, a V segment was called functional when productive rearrangements were above 56.7%, and segregating when the standard deviation between donors exceeded 5%. To diagnose cytomegalovirus status from the catalog of TCR beta chain sequences, a statistical classification framework was built. V and J gene assignment, in a later analysis, came from comparing TCR nucleotide sequences with IMGT/GENE-DB human TR gene sequences. The TCRdist pipeline was used in a later analysis to assign CDR3 sequences and most-parsimonious VDJ recombination scenarios. A later analysis defined each TCR beta chain by its CDR3 amino acid sequence plus V-gene family, and excluded reads lacking a unique V-gene family. In a later analysis, around 650 highly shared, low-generation-probability nucleotide sequences were removed to address suspected cross-contamination and a sequencing artifact. A later analysis calculated a clonal expansion index for each public chain from normalized within-repertoire ranks of inferred template counts. In a later analysis, generation probabilities were computed using a VDJ recombination model fitted to out-of-frame rearrangements, and the results were checked against IGoR. Hypergeometric tests were used in a later analysis to score TCR-TCR, TCR-HLA and TCR-CMV co-occurrence, with a repertoire-size bias correction applied to the TCR pairs. A later analysis estimated false discovery rates by permuting HLA or CMV assignments 20 times. In a later analysis, co-occurring TCRs were grouped with DBSCAN, and TCRdist sequence similarity was added when clustering was performed within HLA-allele-positive subsets. For co-occurrence clustering, repertoires with fewer than 30,000 or more than 120,000 public chains were excluded, along with 5 or 6 repertoires with anomalous nucleotide sharing. Sourced from immuneACCESS, this table was stored by TCRdb with only in-frame sequences that have V and J called. A share of the clones is absent; for the studies checked, an unresolved V gene accounts for under half, and the remainder has no known explanation. D and trimming come from the DNA, and the V and J calls and clone size come from that table. Here the sample has 130,000 to 150,000 clones; almost 80% occur a single time. The ten largest account for approximately 0.97% of the sample.

The research as a whole found: An earlier analysis of some 560 of the donors showed that most TCR beta V segments appeared in productive rearrangements either about 90% or about 30% of the time, which broadly matched IMGT annotations. Correlated functional status among segregating V segments might be attributable to linkage disequilibrium, but an unknown experimental factor could not be ruled out. The 87-base-pair reads could not distinguish some IMGT-functional V segments, including TRBV6-2 and TRBV6-3, so those segments were excluded. An association between a missense DCLRE1C variant and V-gene and J-gene trimming of TCR beta chains was found in a later genetic analysis and replicated in an independent cohort. Three of the identified cytomegalovirus-associated TCR beta chains were confirmed in vitro to be specific for cytomegalovirus antigens. In a later analysis, most CMV-associated TCR beta chains were found to appear HLA-restricted, with HLA associations seemingly driven largely by CMV exposure. A total of about 150 TCR beta chains were listed by the study as associated with cytomegalovirus. A later analysis reported that several top co-occurrence clusters appeared linked to parvovirus B19, influenza, CMV and Epstein-Barr virus. A later analysis found that TCR association rates varied across HLA loci, with DRB1 alleles showing the most associated TCRs and HLA-C alleles the fewest. Most TCR sequences were observed very rarely across donors, whereas some public TCRs were present in many individuals. In a later analysis, HLA-associated TCR beta chains were found to be more clonally expanded and to have lower generation probabilities than equally common non-associated chains. When HLA alleles, especially DR and DQ, strongly co-occurred, attributing TCR associations to individual alleles was difficult. Because some donors lacked HLA typing at each locus, the association tests relied only on the typed subset. Specific HLA alleles were associated with 15,000 to 20,000 TCR beta sequences at a false discovery rate of 0.05 in a later analysis. A later genetic analysis reported fewer N-insertions in productive TCRs among donors in an Asian-associated ancestry cluster than the roughly 650-donor mean. The presence/absence analyses assumed that sequencing depth was roughly uniform across donors, and that assumption may not be true. Cytomegalovirus status was reported to be diagnosed by the classifier with high specificity and sensitivity in both the original and validation cohorts. In this cohort, only TCR beta chains were sequenced, and detectable features were limited by the absence of alpha or paired-chain data. A group of highly shared sequence variants was considered likely to be a technical artifact of the sequencing pipeline. Immune exposure information for the cohort was limited to CMV serostatus. According to the authors, the approach could potentially be generalized to other disease states and immunological phenotypes. Approximately 18 rarely observed V segments, including chromosome 9 orphons, were excluded from the earlier analysis of a few hundred of the donors because counts were too low. A further reported finding was that TCR beta sequences accurately predicted the HLA-A and HLA-B alleles for most subjects in the first cohort.

The rearrangement joined TRBV9 to TRBJ1-6; too little of a D gene remains to name it. Sequencing was done on a sample of PBMCs. The clonotype comes from a man younger than 30 in good health and CMV-seronegative. Here the CDR3 is given as CASSFSPGRGNSPLHF. At the DNA level, the sequence is TGTGCCAGCAGCTTTTCCCCGGGCCGGGGAAATTCACCCCTCCACTTT.